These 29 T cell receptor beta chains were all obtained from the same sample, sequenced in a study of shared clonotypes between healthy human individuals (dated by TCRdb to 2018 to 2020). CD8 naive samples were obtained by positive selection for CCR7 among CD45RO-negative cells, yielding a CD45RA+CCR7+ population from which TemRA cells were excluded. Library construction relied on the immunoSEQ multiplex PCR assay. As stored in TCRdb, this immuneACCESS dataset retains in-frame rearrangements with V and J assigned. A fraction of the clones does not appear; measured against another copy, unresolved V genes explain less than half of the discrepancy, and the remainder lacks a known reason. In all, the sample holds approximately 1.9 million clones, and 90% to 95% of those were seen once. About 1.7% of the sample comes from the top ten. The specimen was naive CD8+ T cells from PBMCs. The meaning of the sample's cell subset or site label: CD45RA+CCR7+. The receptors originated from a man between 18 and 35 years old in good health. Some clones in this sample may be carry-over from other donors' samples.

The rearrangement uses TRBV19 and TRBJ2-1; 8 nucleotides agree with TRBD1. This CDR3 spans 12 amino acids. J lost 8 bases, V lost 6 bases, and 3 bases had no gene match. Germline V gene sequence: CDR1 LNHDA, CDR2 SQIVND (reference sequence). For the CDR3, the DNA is TGTGCCAGTAGCCTGGACAGGGATGAGCAGTTCTTC. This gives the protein CASSLDRDEQFF.

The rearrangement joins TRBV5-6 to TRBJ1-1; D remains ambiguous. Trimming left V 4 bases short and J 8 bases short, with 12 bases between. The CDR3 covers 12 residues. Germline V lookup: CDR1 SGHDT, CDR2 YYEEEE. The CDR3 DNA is TGTGCCAGCAGCCCGGGTCCCACGGAAGCTTTCTTT. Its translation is CASSPGPTEAFF.

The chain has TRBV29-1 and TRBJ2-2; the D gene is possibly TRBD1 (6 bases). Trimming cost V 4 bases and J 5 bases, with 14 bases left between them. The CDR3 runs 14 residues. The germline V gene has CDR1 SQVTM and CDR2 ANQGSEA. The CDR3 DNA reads TGCAGCGTTGTTGGGGGCGACGTGACCGGGGAGCTGTTTTTT. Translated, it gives CSVVGGDVTGELFF.

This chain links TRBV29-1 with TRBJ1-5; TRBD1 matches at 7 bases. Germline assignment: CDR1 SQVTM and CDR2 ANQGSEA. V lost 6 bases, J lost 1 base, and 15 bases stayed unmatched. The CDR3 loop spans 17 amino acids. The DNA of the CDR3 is TGCAGCGTCTCGAGGGGGCAGCCGCTTGGGAGCAATCAGCCCCAGCATTTT. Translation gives CSVSRGQPLGSNQPQHF.

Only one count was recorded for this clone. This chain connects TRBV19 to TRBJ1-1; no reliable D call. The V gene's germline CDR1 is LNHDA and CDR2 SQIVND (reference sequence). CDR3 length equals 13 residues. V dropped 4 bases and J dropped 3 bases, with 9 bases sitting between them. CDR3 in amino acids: CASSRGLDTEAFF. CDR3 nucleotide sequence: TGTGCCAGTAGTAGAGGTTTGGACACTGAAGCTTTCTTT.

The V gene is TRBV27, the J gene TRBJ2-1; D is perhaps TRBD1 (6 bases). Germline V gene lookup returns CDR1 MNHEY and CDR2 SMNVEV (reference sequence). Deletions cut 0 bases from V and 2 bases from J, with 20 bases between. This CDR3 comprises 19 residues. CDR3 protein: CASSLSPGRGHYTYNEQFF. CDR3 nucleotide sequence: TGTGCCAGCAGTTTATCCCCGGGCAGGGGCCATTATACCTACAATGAGCAGTTCTTC.

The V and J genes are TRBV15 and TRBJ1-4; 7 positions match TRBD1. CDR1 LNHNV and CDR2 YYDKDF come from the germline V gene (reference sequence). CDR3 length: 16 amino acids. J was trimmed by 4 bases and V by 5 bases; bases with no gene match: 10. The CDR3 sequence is CATSPQGGVINEKLFF. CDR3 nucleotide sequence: TGTGCCACCAGCCCCCAGGGGGGGGTGATTAATGAAAAACTGTTTTTT.

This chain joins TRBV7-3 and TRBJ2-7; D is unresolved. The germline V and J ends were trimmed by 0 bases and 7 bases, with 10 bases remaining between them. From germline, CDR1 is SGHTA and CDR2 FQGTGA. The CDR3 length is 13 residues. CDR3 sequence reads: CASSLTDMEEQYF. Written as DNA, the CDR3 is TGTGCCAGCAGCTTAACCGACATGGAGGAGCAGTACTTC.

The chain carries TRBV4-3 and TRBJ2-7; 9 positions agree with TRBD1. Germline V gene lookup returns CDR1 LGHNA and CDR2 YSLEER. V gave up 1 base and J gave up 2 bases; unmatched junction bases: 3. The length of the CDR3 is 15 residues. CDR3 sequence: CASSQGTGETYEQYF. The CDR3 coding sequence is TGCGCCAGCAGCCAAGGGACAGGGGAGACCTACGAGCAGTACTTC.

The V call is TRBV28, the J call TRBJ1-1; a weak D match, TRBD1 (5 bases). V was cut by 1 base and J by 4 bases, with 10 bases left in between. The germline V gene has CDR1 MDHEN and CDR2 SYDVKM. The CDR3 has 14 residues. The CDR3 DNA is TGTGCCAGCAGTTTATCCAGGGTAAGCACTGAAGCTTTCTTT. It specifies CASSLSRVSTEAFF.

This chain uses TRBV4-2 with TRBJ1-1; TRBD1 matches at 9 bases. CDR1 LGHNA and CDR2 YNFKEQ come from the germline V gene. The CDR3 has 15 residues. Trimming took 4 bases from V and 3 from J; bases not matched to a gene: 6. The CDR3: CASSLNRGPDTEAFF. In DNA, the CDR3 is TGTGCCAGCAGCCTTAACAGGGGGCCGGACACTGAAGCTTTCTTT.

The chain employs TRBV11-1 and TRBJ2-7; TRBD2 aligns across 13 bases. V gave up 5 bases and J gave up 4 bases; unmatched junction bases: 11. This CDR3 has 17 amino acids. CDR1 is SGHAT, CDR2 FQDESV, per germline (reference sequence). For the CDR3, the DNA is TGTGCCAGCAGCACTGGACTAGCGGGAGCTATTTGGTACGAGCAGTACTTC. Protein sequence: CASSTGLAGAIWYEQYF.

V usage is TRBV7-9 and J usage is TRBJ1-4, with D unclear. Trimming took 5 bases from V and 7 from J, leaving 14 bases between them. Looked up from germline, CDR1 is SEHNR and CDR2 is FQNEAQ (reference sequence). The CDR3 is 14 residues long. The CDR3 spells CASSRAEDSEKLFF. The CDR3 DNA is TGTGCCAGCAGCCGAGCAGAAGATAGTGAAAAACTGTTTTTT.

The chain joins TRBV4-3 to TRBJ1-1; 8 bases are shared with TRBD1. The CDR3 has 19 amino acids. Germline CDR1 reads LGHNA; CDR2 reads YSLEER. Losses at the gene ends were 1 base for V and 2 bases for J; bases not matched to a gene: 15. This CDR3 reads CASSQGWRVFTGGNTEAFF. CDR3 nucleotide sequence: TGCGCCAGCAGCCAAGGGTGGAGAGTTTTTACAGGGGGAAACACTGAAGCTTTCTTT.

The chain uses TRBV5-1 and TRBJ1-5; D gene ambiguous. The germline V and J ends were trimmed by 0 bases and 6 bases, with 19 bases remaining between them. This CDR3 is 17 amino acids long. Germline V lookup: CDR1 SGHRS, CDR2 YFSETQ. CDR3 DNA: TGCGCCAGCAGCTTGGGTCCGACCCTCGGAGGGCTTCAGCCCCAGCATTTT. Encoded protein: CASSLGPTLGGLQPQHF.

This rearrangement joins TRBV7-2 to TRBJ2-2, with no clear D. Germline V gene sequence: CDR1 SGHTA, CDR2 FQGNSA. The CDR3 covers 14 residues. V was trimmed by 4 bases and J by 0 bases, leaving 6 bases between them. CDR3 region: CASSSGPNTGELFF. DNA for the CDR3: TGTGCCAGCAGCTCGGGCCCGAACACCGGGGAGCTGTTTTTT.

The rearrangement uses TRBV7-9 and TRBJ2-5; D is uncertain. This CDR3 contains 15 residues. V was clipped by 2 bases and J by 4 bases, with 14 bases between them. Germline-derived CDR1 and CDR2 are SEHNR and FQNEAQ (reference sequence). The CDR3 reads CASSLYSDFLETQYF. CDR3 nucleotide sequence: TGTGCCAGCAGCTTATACAGTGATTTTTTAGAGACCCAGTACTTC. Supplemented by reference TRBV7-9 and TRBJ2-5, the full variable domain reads DTGVSQNPRHKITKRGQNVTFRCDPISEHNRLYWYRQTLGQGPEFLTYFQNEAQLEKSRLLSDRFSAERPKGSFSTLEIQRTEQGDSAMYLCASSLYSDFLETQYFGPGTRLLVL.

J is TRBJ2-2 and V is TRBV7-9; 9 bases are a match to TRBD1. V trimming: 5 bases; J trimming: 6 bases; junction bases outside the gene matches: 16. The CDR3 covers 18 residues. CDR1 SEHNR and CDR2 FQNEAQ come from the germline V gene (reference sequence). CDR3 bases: TGTGCCAGCAGCCAATCGTCCGCCGGGACAGGGAGGTCCGGGGAGCTGTTTTTT. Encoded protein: CASSQSSAGTGRSGELFF. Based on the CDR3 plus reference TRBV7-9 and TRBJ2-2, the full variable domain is DTGVSQNPRHKITKRGQNVTFRCDPISEHNRLYWYRQTLGQGPEFLTYFQNEAQLEKSRLLSDRFSAERPKGSFSTLEIQRTEQGDSAMYLCASSQSSAGTGRSGELFFGEGSRLTVL.

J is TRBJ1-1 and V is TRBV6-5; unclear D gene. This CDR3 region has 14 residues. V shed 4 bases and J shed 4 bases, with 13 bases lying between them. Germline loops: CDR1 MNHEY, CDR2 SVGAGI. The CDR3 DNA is TGTGCCAGCAGTTCTCCTTGGGATGGCACTGAAGCTTTCTTT. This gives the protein CASSSPWDGTEAFF.

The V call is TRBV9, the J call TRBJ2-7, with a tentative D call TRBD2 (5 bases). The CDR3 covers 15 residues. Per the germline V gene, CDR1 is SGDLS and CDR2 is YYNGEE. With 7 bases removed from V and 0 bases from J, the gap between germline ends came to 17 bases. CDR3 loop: CASAAGAASSYEQYF. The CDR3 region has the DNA TGTGCCAGCGCTGCCGGAGCGGCCAGCTCCTACGAGCAGTACTTC.

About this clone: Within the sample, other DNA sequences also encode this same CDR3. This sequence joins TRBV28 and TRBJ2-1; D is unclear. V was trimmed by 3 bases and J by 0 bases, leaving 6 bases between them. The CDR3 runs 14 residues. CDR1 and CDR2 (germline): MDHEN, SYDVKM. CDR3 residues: CASSFSYSYNEQFF. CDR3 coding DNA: TGTGCCAGCAGTTTCTCGTACTCCTACAATGAGCAGTTCTTC.

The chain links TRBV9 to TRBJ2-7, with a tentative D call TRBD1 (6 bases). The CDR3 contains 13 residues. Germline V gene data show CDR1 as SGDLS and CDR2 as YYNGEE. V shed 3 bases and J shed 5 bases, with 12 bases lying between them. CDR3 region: CASSGQGSDEQYF. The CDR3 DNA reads TGTGCCAGCAGCGGTCAGGGGAGCGACGAGCAGTACTTC.

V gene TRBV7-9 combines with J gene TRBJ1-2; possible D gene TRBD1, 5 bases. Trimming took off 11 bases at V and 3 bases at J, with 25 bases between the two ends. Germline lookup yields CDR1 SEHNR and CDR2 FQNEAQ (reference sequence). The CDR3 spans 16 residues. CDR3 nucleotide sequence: TGTGCCTCCACTTCGGGACGGGGGTTTAGTGACTATGGCTACACCTTC. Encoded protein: CASTSGRGFSDYGYTF. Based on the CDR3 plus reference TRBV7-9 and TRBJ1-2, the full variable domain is DTGVSQNPRHKITKRGQNVTFRCDPISEHNRLYWYRQTLGQGPEFLTYFQNEAQLEKSRLLSDRFSAERPKGSFSTLEIQRTEQGDSAMYLCASTSGRGFSDYGYTFGSGTRLTVV.

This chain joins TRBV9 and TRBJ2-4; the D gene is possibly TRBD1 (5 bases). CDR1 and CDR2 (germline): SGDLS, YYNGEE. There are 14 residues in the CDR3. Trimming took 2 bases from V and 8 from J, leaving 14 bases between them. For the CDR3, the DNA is TGTGCCAGCAGCGTGACAGCGTCGGAGCACATTCAGTACTTC. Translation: CASSVTASEHIQYF.

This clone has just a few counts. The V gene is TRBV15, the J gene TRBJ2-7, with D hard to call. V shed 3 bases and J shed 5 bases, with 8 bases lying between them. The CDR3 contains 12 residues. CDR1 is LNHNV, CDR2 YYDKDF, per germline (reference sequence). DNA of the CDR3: TGTGCCACCAGCAGCAGGACGGACGAGCAGTACTTC. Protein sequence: CATSSRTDEQYF.

The CDR3 sequence: CASSLNPDTGANVLTF. CDR3 nucleotides: TGTGCCAGCAGCTTAAACCCCGACACTGGGGCCAACGTCCTGACTTTC. The chain carries TRBV7-9 and TRBJ2-6, with D uncertain. Germline V lookup: CDR1 SEHNR, CDR2 FQNEAQ (reference sequence). Deletions cut 2 bases from V and 2 bases from J, with 10 bases between. This CDR3 region has 16 residues.

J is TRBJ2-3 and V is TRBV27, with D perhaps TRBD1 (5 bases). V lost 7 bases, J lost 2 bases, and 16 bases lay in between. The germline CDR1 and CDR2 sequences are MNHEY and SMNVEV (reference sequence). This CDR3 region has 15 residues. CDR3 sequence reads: CASKSLDRFTDTQYF. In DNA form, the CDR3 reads TGTGCCAGCAAATCCCTAGACAGATTCACAGATACGCAGTATTTT.

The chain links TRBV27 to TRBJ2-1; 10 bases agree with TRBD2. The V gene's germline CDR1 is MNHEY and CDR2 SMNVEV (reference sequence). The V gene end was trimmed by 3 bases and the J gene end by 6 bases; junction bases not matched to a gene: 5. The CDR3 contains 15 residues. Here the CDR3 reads CASSLVSGGLNEQFF. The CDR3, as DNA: TGTGCCAGCAGTTTGGTTAGCGGGGGGCTCAATGAGCAGTTCTTC.

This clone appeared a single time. The chain's CDR3 is CASSLSGGQGAGANVLTF. CDR3 coding DNA: TGTGCCAGCAGTTTATCGGGAGGGCAGGGCGCTGGGGCCAACGTCCTGACTTTC. This chain uses TRBV28 with TRBJ2-6; 8 nucleotides line up with TRBD2. Germline CDR1 MDHEN, CDR2 SYDVKM. There are 18 residues in the CDR3. Unmatched junction bases numbered 7, after V lost 1 base and J lost 2 bases.